These 18 T cell receptor beta chains were all obtained from the same sample, sequenced in a study of cytomegalovirus exposure and HLA in healthy donors. PCR amplification relied on 60 Vbeta primers (plus 13 Jbeta primers). The assay was immunoSEQ multiplex PCR, and TCRdb's table has in-frame clones only and misses some. This table has approximately 85,000 clones, approximately 80% appearing once. Material: PBMCs. The receptors derive from a man in his fifties or sixties in good health and CMV-seropositive.

The chain recombines TRBV5-1 with TRBJ2-5; the D gene is possibly TRBD2 (6 bases). There are 14 residues in the CDR3. V was cut by 1 base and J by 4 bases, with 11 bases left in between. Germline lookup yields CDR1 SGHRS and CDR2 YFSETQ. The chain's CDR3 is CASSLPPGGETQYF. DNA of the CDR3: TGCGCCAGCAGCTTGCCCCCCGGGGGAGAGACCCAGTACTTC.

This chain joins TRBV30 and TRBJ1-1, with D possibly matching TRBD1 (6 bases). The CDR3 consists of 14 residues. Germline values: CDR1 GTSNPN, CDR2 SVGIG (reference sequence). V was cut by 1 base and J by 4 bases, with 13 bases left in between. The DNA for the CDR3 is TGTGCCTGGAGTGAGGTGTGGGGGCTCACTGAAGCTTTCTTT. Protein product: CAWSEVWGLTEAFF. Drawing the rest from reference TRBV30 and TRBJ1-1, the complete variable domain is SQTIHQWPATLVQPVGSPLSLECTVEGTSNPNLYWYRQAAGRGLQLLFYSVGIGQISSEVPQNLSASRPQDRQFILSSKKLLLSDSGFYLCAWSEVWGLTEAFFGQGTRLTVV.

The chain links TRBV15 to TRBJ2-7, with no clear D. The V gene lost 3 bases and the J gene lost 2 bases, with 14 bases spanning the gap. From germline, CDR1 is LNHNV and CDR2 YYDKDF (reference sequence). This CDR3 is built from 15 residues. The CDR3 protein is CATSSWKSGAYEQYF. The CDR3 DNA reads TGTGCCACCAGCAGTTGGAAATCGGGTGCCTACGAGCAGTACTTC.

The chain is built from TRBV7-9 and TRBJ2-7, with 9 bases aligning to TRBD2. The CDR3 is 15 amino acids. Germline loops: CDR1 SEHNR, CDR2 FQNEAQ (reference sequence). J lost 3 bases, V lost 5 bases, and 8 bases had no gene match. In nucleotides, the CDR3 is TGTGCCAGCAGCCTCCCGACTAGCGGATTCTACGAGCAGTACTTC. This translates into CASSLPTSGFYEQYF.

The gene calls are TRBV2 and TRBJ2-7, with TRBD2 matching 12 bases. The CDR3 has 14 amino acids. The V segment lost 7 bases and the J segment 1 base; nucleotides outside the gene matches: 2. Germline V CDR1 and CDR2: SNHLY, FYNNEI. The CDR3 sequence is CASTGTSGSYEQYF. The CDR3, as DNA: TGTGCCAGCACCGGGACTAGCGGGTCCTACGAGCAGTACTTC.

The rearrangement links TRBV6-5 to TRBJ2-5; no clear D gene. V was pared by 2 bases and J by 4 bases, with 14 bases between. This CDR3 is 15 amino acids long. Germline V gives CDR1 MNHEY, CDR2 SVGAGI. The CDR3 is CASSYGFDTSETQYF. CDR3 bases: TGTGCCAGCAGTTACGGTTTCGACACTTCAGAGACCCAGTACTTC.

This clone was counted a few times. V usage is TRBV6-5 and J usage is TRBJ2-3; D perhaps matches TRBD1 (6 bases). The CDR3 loop spans 14 amino acids. The V end was cut by 4 bases, the J end by 3 bases, with 11 bases between. The germline gives CDR1 MNHEY, CDR2 SVGAGI. In DNA, the CDR3 is TGTGCCAGCAGTTCCGGACAGAAAACAGATACGCAGTATTTT. This translates into CASSSGQKTDTQYF.

The rearrangement uses TRBV4-1 and TRBJ2-7, with D perhaps TRBD1 (5 bases). Looked up from germline, CDR1 is MGHRA and CDR2 is YSYEKL. This CDR3 region has 15 residues. V was cut by 0 bases and J by 1 base, with 10 bases left in between. The DNA of the CDR3 is TGCGCCAGCAGCCAAGAGGCAGGGTTATCCTACGAGCAGTACTTC. The encoded protein is CASSQEAGLSYEQYF.

Concerning this clone: At one end the junction does not follow the germline gene, possibly because of a read error. The chain links TRBV5-1 to TRBJ1-5; D gene uncertain. From germline, CDR1 is SGHRS and CDR2 YFSETQ. The CDR3 has 13 amino acids. As DNA, the CDR3 is TGCGCCAGCAGCTTGGGGCAGGAACAGCCCCGGCATTTT. This codes for CASSLGQEQPRHF.

The chain employs TRBV5-6 and TRBJ1-2, with D maybe TRBD1 (6 bases). V dropped 2 bases and J dropped 3 bases, with 17 bases sitting between them. Per germline, CDR1 SGHDT and CDR2 YYEEEE. This CDR3 spans 16 amino acids. The CDR3 bases are TGTGCCAGCAGCTTTGATCTACAGGGTCCACACTATGGCTACACCTTC. It specifies CASSFDLQGPHYGYTF. The whole variable domain, remainder taken from reference TRBV5-6 and TRBJ1-2, is DAGVTQSPTHLIKTRGQQVTLRCSPKSGHDTVSWYQQALGQGPQFIFQYYEEEERQRGNFPDRFSGHQFPNYSSELNVNALLLGDSALYLCASSFDLQGPHYGYTFGSGTRLTVV.

To note about this clone: Different DNA sequences within this sample yield the same CDR3. V and J are TRBV5-4 and TRBJ1-3; D perhaps matches TRBD1 (5 bases). Germline CDR1 reads SGHNT; CDR2 reads YYREEE (reference sequence). CDR3 length: 14 amino acids. Trimming removed 2 bases from V and 2 bases from J, with 8 bases in between. The DNA of the CDR3 is TGTGCCAGCAGCTTAAACAGGCCTGGAAACACCATATATTTT. Amino acids: CASSLNRPGNTIYF.

The chain recombines TRBV7-2 with TRBJ1-1; D not resolved. The V gene lost 5 bases and the J gene lost 2 bases, with 12 bases spanning the gap. The CDR3 sequence is 14 residues long. Germline values: CDR1 SGHTA, CDR2 FQGNSA. CDR3 region: CASSPEAGNTEAFF. CDR3 DNA: TGTGCCAGCAGCCCCGAAGCGGGTAACACTGAAGCTTTCTTT.

This clone appeared a few times. Other DNA sequences in this specimen translate into the identical CDR3. The chain is built from TRBV19 and TRBJ2-7; 11 nucleotides align to TRBD1. Germline CDR1 LNHDA, CDR2 SQIVND (reference sequence). V shed 5 bases and J 4 bases; nucleotides not matched to a gene: 4. CDR3 size: 14 residues. This CDR3 reads CASSSGTGGYEQYF. DNA of the CDR3: TGTGCCAGTAGTTCCGGGACAGGGGGATACGAGCAGTACTTC.

The CDR3 here is CASSSQGQSSGNTIYF. CDR3 nucleotide sequence: TGTGCCAGCAGCTCCCAGGGACAGAGCTCTGGAAACACCATATATTTT. The rearrangement links TRBV13 to TRBJ1-3; 7 positions match TRBD1. CDR1 is PRHDT, CDR2 FYEKMQ, per germline (reference sequence). The CDR3 contains 16 residues. V gave up 4 bases and J gave up 0 bases; unmatched junction bases: 6.

V gene TRBV15 combines with J gene TRBJ2-7; no reliable D call. This CDR3 has 12 amino acids. Germline V CDR1 and CDR2: LNHNV, YYDKDF (reference sequence). The ends were cut back, 5 bases at V and 1 base at J, with 6 bases in the middle. The DNA for the CDR3 is TGTGCCACCAGCCCTAGTTCCTACGAGCAGTACTTC. Protein product: CATSPSSYEQYF. Full variable domain (outside the CDR3, taken from reference TRBV15 and TRBJ2-7): DAMVIQNPRYQVTQFGKPVTLSCSQTLNHNVMYWYQQKSSQAPKLLFHYYDKDFNNEADTPDNFQSRRPNTSFCFLDIRSPGLGDTAMYLCATSPSSYEQYFGPGTRLTVT.

The chain joins TRBV7-6 to TRBJ2-2; 9 bases line up with TRBD2. CDR1 SGHVS and CDR2 FNYEAQ come from the germline V gene. CDR3 length equals 17 residues. Losses at the gene ends were 3 bases for V and 1 base for J; bases not matched to a gene: 6. CDR3 loop: CASSFSTTSGNTGELFF. CDR3 DNA sequence: TGTGCCAGCAGCTTCTCAACGACTAGCGGGAACACCGGGGAGCTGTTTTTT. Full variable domain (remainder filled in from reference TRBV7-6 and TRBJ2-2): GAGVSQSPRYKVTKRGQDVALRCDPISGHVSLYWYRQALGQGPEFLTYFNYEAQQDKSGLPNDRFSAERPEGSISTLTIQRTEQRDSAMYRCASSFSTTSGNTGELFFGEGSRLTVL.

The V and J genes are TRBV7-9 and TRBJ1-5, with unresolved D. With 1 base removed from V and 6 bases from J, the gap between germline ends came to 13 bases. The CDR3 has 15 amino acids. Germline V gene lookup returns CDR1 SEHNR and CDR2 FQNEAQ (reference sequence). The DNA of the CDR3 is TGTGCCAGCAGCTTAGAGGGAGTGGACGGTCAGCCCCAGCATTTT. It encodes CASSLEGVDGQPQHF. The variable domain in full, with the rest retrieved from reference TRBV7-9 and TRBJ1-5, is DTGVSQNPRHKITKRGQNVTFRCDPISEHNRLYWYRQTLGQGPEFLTYFQNEAQLEKSRLLSDRFSAERPKGSFSTLEIQRTEQGDSAMYLCASSLEGVDGQPQHFGDGTRLSIL.

The chain links TRBV7-2 to TRBJ2-7; 9 nucleotides line up with TRBD2. Trimming took 6 bases from V and 0 from J; bases not matched to a gene: 6. CDR1 SGHTA and CDR2 FQGNSA come from the germline V gene. The CDR3 consists of 15 residues. This chain's CDR3 is CASSLISGSSYEQYF. CDR3 sequence (DNA): TGTGCCAGCAGTCTTATTAGCGGGAGCTCCTACGAGCAGTACTTC. The full variable domain, with the rest looked up from reference TRBV7-2 and TRBJ2-7, is GAGVSQSPSNKVTEKGKDVELRCDPISGHTALYWYRQSLGQGLEFLIYFQGNSAPDKSGLPSDRFSAERTGGSVSTLTIQRTQQEDSAVYLCASSLISGSSYEQYFGPGTRLTVT.